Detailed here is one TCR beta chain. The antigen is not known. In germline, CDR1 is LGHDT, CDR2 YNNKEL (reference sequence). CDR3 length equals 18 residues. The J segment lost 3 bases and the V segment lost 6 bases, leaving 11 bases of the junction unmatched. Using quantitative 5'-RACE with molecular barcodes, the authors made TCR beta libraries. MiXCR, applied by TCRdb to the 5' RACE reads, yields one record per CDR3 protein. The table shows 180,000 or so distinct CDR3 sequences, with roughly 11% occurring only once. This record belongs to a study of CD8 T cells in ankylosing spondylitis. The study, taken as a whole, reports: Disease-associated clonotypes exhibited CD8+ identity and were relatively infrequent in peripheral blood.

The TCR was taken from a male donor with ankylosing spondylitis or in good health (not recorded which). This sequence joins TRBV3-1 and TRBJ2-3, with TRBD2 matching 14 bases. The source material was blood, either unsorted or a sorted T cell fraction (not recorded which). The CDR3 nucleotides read TGTGCCAGCAGACCCATGGGACTAGCGGGAGTAAAGACAGATACGCAGTATTTT. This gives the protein CASRPMGLAGVKTDTQYF.